The clone carrying this TCR beta chain came up a few times. Antigen specificity is unknown. One entry per CDR3 protein, called by TCRdb with MiXCR from the 5' RACE reads. This sample yields 300,000 to 400,000 distinct CDR3 sequences, of which 8.7% are seen a single time; roughly 18% belongs to the top ten. The sample comes from a study of T cells after yellow fever vaccination. Whole-study results and caveats: Reappearing after the booster were most of the clones from primary vaccination (less than 97% CD4, around 90% CD8).

V dropped 6 bases and J dropped 2; count of bases not matched to a gene: 7. This CDR3 is built from 15 residues. Germline assignment: CDR1 LGHNA and CDR2 YNFKEQ. Sequenced here: PBMCs, sampled on the day of the first yellow fever vaccination. The rearrangement links TRBV4-2 to TRBJ2-3; 8 bases fit TRBD2. The receptor comes from a young man who received the YFV17D yellow fever vaccine. CDR3 amino acids: CASRTSLAATDTQYF. Here the CDR3 DNA reads TGTGCCAGCAGGACATCACTAGCGGCCACAGATACGCAGTATTTT.